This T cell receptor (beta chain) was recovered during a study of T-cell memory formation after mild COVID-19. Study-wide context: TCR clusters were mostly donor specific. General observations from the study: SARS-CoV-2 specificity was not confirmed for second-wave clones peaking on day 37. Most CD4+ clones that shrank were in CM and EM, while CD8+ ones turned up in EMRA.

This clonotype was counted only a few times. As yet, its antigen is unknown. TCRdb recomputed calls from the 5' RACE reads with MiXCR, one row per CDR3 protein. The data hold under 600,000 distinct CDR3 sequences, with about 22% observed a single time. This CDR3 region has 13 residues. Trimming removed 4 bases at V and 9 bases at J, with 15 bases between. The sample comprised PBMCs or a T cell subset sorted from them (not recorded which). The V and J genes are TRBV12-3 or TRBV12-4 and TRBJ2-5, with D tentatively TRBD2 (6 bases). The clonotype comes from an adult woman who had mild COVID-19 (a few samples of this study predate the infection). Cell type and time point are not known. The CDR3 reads CASSSREGGPQYF. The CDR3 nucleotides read TGTGCCAGCAGTTCCCGTGAAGGAGGGCCCCAGTACTTC.